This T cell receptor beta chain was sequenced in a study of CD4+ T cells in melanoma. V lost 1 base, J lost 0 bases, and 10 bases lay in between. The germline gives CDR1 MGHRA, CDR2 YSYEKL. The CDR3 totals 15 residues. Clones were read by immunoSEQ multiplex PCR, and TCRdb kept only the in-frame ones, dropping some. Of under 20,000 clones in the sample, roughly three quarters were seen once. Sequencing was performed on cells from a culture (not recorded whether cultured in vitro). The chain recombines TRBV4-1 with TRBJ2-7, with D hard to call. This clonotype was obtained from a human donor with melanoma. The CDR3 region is CASSQVPGSSYEQYF. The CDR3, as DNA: TGCGCCAGCAGCCAAGTTCCTGGAAGCTCCTACGAGCAGTACTTC.